Following are 10 T cell receptor beta chains from one sample sequenced in a study of OX40 agonist ivuxolimab in advanced cancers. Produced via immunoSEQ multiplex PCR; TCRdb's table is partial and in-frame only. The sample records 60,000 to 90,000 clones, 84% being singletons. This sample comprised CD4+ or CD8+ T cells sorted from blood, obtained in a trial of the OX40 agonist ivuxolimab. The source of these receptors is an adult with an advanced solid tumor such as melanoma, head and neck, liver or kidney cancer.

The chain recombines TRBV6-5 with TRBJ2-5; D not certain. Germline values: CDR1 MNHEY, CDR2 SVGAGI. This CDR3 region has 13 residues. The V end was cut by 0 bases, the J end by 7 bases, with 9 bases between. The CDR3 protein is CASSYSPLATQYF. The CDR3, as DNA: TGTGCCAGCAGTTACTCACCGCTTGCGACCCAGTACTTC.

The table lists this clone with a count of one. The chain has TRBV5-1 and TRBJ2-1; maybe TRBD1 (6 bases). The CDR3 is made up of 16 amino acids. The V gene lost 2 bases and the J gene lost 0 bases, with 12 bases spanning the gap. CDR1 and CDR2 (germline): SGHRS, YFSETQ. CDR3 nucleotide sequence: TGCGCCAGCAGCTTCGCAACAGGGAGCTCCTACAATGAGCAGTTCTTC. This sequence encodes CASSFATGSSYNEQFF.

This chain connects TRBV6-5 to TRBJ2-5; 8 bases fit TRBD2. Germline CDR1 and CDR2: MNHEY and SVGAGI. V shed 2 bases and J 7 bases; nucleotides not matched to a gene: 6. The CDR3 covers 14 residues. Here the CDR3 reads CASSYRPTSVTQYF. In DNA form, the CDR3 reads TGTGCCAGCAGTTACCGTCCGACTAGCGTGACCCAGTACTTC.

J is TRBJ1-5 and V is TRBV28, with D perhaps matching TRBD1 (5 bases). Per germline, CDR1 MDHEN and CDR2 SYDVKM. This CDR3 region has 15 residues. Trimming left V 3 bases short and J 2 bases short, with 11 bases between. This CDR3 is CASSFAARGNQPQHF. The CDR3 DNA reads as TGTGCCAGCAGTTTTGCCGCCAGGGGCAATCAGCCCCAGCATTTT.

The gene calls are TRBV2 and TRBJ1-2; a possible D gene is TRBD1 (5 bases). The CDR3 contains 13 residues. The germline CDR1 and CDR2 sequences are SNHLY and FYNNEI. V lost 5 bases and J 4 bases, leaving 11 bases between the germline ends. The CDR3 DNA is TGTGCCAGCAGTCGACAGACGCCCTATGGCTACACCTTC. Residues: CASSRQTPYGYTF.

The V gene is TRBV4-2, the J gene TRBJ1-4; D gene uncertain. CDR1 is LGHNA, CDR2 YNFKEQ, per germline. The germline V and J ends were trimmed by 2 bases and 7 bases, with 14 bases remaining between them. The CDR3 extends over 15 amino acids. Written as DNA, the CDR3 is TGTGCCAGCAGCCAAAAGCCCTGGCTAGGTGAAAAACTGTTTTTT. Its translation: CASSQKPWLGEKLFF.

This clone was picked up one time. The CDR3 here is CASSRLERGGHDEQFF. DNA of the CDR3: TGTGCCAGCAGCCGACTGGAGCGGGGGGGCCACGATGAGCAGTTCTTC. This chain links TRBV4-2 with TRBJ2-1; 10 bases line up with TRBD2. Germline V gene lookup returns CDR1 LGHNA and CDR2 YNFKEQ. Germline trimming cut 4 bases from V and 8 bases from J; bases unmatched to any gene: 11. The CDR3 has 16 amino acids.

The rearrangement links TRBV7-2 to TRBJ1-5; D not certain. V was cut by 1 base and J by 7 bases, with 8 bases left in between. This CDR3 has 13 residues. Looked up from germline, CDR1 is SGHTA and CDR2 is FQGNSA. The CDR3, as DNA: TGTGCCAGCAGCTTAGTCCAGAAGCAGCCCCAGCATTTT. Translated, it gives CASSLVQKQPQHF.

The CDR3 reads CSVLGGTPNTEAFF. CDR3 DNA: TGCAGCGTCCTGGGGGGGACACCCAACACTGAAGCTTTCTTT. V gene TRBV29-1 combines with J gene TRBJ1-1; D is possibly TRBD1 (6 bases). This CDR3 region has 14 residues. V lost 6 bases, J lost 2 bases, and 16 bases lay in between. Germline V gene lookup returns CDR1 SQVTM and CDR2 ANQGSEA. The full variable domain, in which reference TRBV29-1 and TRBJ1-1 provide the parts outside the CDR3, is SAVISQKPSRDICQRGTSLTIQCQVDSQVTMMFWYRQQPGQSLTLIATANQGSEATYESGFVIDKFPISRPNLTFSTLTVSNMSPEDSSIYLCSVLGGTPNTEAFFGQGTRLTVV.

The gene calls are TRBV27 and TRBJ2-2; 11 bases align to TRBD2. The CDR3 consists of 16 residues. In germline, CDR1 is MNHEY, CDR2 SMNVEV (reference sequence). V was pared by 5 bases and J by 5 bases, with 7 bases of the junction left unmatched. The CDR3 nucleotides are TGTGCCAGCAGTCCTGCGGGACTAGCGGAAACCGGGGAGCTGTTTTTT. This sequence encodes CASSPAGLAETGELFF.